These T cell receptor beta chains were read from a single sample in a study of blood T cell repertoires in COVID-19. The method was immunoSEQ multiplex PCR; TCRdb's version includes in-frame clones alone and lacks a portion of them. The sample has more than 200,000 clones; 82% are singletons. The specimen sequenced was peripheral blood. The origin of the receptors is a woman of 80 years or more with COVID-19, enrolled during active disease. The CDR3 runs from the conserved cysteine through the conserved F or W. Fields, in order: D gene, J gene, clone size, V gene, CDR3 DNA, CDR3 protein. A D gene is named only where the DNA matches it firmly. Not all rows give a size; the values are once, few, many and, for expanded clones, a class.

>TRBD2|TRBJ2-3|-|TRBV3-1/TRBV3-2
TGTGCCAGCAGCCGGACTAGCGGGAACACAGATACGCAGTATTTT
CASSRTSGNTDTQYF
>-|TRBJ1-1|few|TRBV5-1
TGCGCCAGCAGATGGCTGCTTAACACTGAAGCTTTCTTT
CASRWLLNTEAFF
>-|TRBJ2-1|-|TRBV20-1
TGCAGTGCTAGTGGGGGGCTCAATGAGCAGTTCTTC
CSASGGLNEQFF
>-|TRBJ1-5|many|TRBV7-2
TGTGCCAGCAGCTTAGGAGGGCTAAGAGGTCAGCCCCAGCATTTT
CASSLGGLRGQPQHF
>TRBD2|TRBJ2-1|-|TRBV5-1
TGCGCCAGCAGCTTGCCTGGACTAGCGGGGGGGAATGAGCAGTTCTTC
CASSLPGLAGGNEQFF
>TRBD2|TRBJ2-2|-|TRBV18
TGTGCCAGCTCACCACCGAGGGATGGAGCAGCGGGAACGGTCGGGGAGCTGTTTTTT
CASSPPRDGAAGTVGELFF
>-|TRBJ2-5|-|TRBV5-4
TGTGCCAGCAGCTCCGACTCGGAGACCCAGTACTTC
CASSSDSETQYF
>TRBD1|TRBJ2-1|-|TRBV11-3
TGTGCCAGCAGCCAAGGACAGGGTTTCTATGAGCAGTTCTTC
CASSQGQGFYEQFF
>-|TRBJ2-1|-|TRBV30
TGTGCCTGGAATTCCGGGTCGACCGGAGGAGATGAGCAGTTCTTC
CAWNSGSTGGDEQFF
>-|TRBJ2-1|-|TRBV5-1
TGCGCCAGCAGCTTGGCCTATTCGACAGCGGGTAACAATGAGCAGTTCTTC
CASSLAYSTAGNNEQFF
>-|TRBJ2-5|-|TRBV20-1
TGCAGTGCTAACTCCCAAGAGACCCAGTACTTC
CSANSQETQYF
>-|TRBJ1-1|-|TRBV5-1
TGCGCCAGCAGACGAGGGCCCATGAACACTGAAGCTTTCTTT
CASRRGPMNTEAFF
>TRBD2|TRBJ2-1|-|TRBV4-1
TGCGCCAGCAGCGAGACTAGCGGGGATGAGCAGTTCTTC
CASSETSGDEQFF
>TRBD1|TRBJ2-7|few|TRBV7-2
TGTGCCAGCAGCTTAGGGACAGGGGGGTCCTACGAGCAGTACTTC
CASSLGTGGSYEQYF
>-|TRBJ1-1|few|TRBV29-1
TGCAGCGTTGGGCACACCGAGAACACTGAAGCTTTCTTT
CSVGHTENTEAFF
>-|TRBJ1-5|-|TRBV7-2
TGTGCCAGCAGCCGTCCCGAGGGGGTGAGGCAGCCCCAGCATTTT
CASSRPEGVRQPQHF
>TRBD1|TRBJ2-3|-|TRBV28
TGTGCCAGCTTCTCGACAGGGGCTGCAGATACGCAGTATTTT
CASFSTGAADTQYF
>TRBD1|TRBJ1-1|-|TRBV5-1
TGCGCCAGCAGCTGGGCTATTACAGGGGGAGATGCTTTCTTT
CASSWAITGGDAFF
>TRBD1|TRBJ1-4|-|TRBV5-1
TGCGCCAGCAGCCCAGGACAGGGGGCTGAAAAACTGTTTTTT
CASSPGQGAEKLFF
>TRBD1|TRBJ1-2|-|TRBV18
TGTGCCAGCTCACCACCGGGACAGGGGAACTATGGCTACACCTTC
CASSPPGQGNYGYTF
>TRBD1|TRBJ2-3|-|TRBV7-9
TGTGCCAGCAGCTTAGCGATTGACAGGGGGCGCACAGATACGCAGTATTTT
CASSLAIDRGRTDTQYF
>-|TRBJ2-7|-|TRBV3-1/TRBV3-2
TGTGCCAGCAGCCAAACCAGTATCTCCTACGAGCAGTACTTC
CASSQTSISYEQYF
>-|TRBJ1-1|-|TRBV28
TGTGCCAGCAGTTCTGGCCTGACTGAAGCTTTCTTT
CASSSGLTEAFF
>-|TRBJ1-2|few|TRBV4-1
TGCGCCAGCAGCCAAGGGCTAACCGGGACTCGTGGCTACACCTTC
CASSQGLTGTRGYTF
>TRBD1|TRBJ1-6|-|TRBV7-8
TGTGCCAGCAGCTTGAGGGACAGAGATAATTCACCCCTCCACTTT
CASSLRDRDNSPLHF
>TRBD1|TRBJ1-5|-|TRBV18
TGTGCCAGCTCACGCATGACAGGGAACAATCAGCCCCAGCATTTT
CASSRMTGNNQPQHF
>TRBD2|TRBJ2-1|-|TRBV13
TGTGCCAGCAGCCAGTTAGCGGGGACGGCCTACAATGAGCAGTTCTTC
CASSQLAGTAYNEQFF
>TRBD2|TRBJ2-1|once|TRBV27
TGTGCCAGCAGTATCGCTAGCGGGAGGGCCCATGATGAGCAGTTCTTC
CASSIASGRAHDEQFF
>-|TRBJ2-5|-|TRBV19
TGTGCCAGTAGTATCGGAGGACCTCAAGAGACCCAGTACTTC
CASSIGGPQETQYF
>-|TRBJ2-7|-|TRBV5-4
TGTGCCAGCAGCCCTACAGTAGACCGCTCCTACGAGCAGTACTTC
CASSPTVDRSYEQYF
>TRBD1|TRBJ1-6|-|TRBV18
TGTGCCAGCTCCCCTACCCCCGGACAGGGTTTATCACCCCTCCACTTT
CASSPTPGQGLSPLHF
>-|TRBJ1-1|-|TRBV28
TGTGCCAGCAGGCCGGGTGGGGAGAGGAACACTGAAGCTTTCTTT
CASRPGGERNTEAFF
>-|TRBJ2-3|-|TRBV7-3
TGTGCCAGCAGCTTATATCGAACAGGTAGCACAGATACGCAGTATTTT
CASSLYRTGSTDTQYF
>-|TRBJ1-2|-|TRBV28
TGTGCCAGCAGCACAGAGAACTATGGCTACACCTTC
CASSTENYGYTF
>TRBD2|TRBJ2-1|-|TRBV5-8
TGTGCCAGCAGCCTCGGGACTAGCGCCTACAATGAGCAGTTCTTC
CASSLGTSAYNEQFF
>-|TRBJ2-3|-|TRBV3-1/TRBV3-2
TGTGCCAGCAGCCAAGATAATGGGCGGGGTGTGGGTTTT
CASSQDNGRGVGF
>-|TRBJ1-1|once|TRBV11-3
TGTGCCAGCAGCTCCCAGGGTACCGAAGCTTTCTTT
CASSSQGTEAFF
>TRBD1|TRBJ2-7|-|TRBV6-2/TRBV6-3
TGTGCCAGCAGTAGACAGGGCTGGGAGCAGTACTTC
CASSRQGWEQYF
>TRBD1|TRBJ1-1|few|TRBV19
TGTGCCAGTACCCTAGACAGGGTTGTTTCTGAAGCTTTCTTT
CASTLDRVVSEAFF
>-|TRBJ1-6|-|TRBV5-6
TGTGCCAGCAGCCGACTGGAAAACGGGTCACCCCTCCACTTT
CASSRLENGSPLHF
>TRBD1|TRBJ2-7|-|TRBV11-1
TGTGCCAGCAGCCAACAGGGGGTGGAGTCCTACGAGCAGTACTTC
CASSQQGVESYEQYF